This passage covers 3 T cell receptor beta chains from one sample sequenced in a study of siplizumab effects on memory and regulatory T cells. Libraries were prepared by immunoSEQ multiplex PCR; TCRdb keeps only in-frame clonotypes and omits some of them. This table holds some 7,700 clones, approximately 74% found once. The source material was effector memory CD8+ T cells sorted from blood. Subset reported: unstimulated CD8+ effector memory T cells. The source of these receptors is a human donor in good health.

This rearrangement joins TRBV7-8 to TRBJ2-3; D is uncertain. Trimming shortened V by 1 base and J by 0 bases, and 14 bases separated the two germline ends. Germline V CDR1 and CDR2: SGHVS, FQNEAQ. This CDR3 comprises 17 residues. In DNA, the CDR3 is TGTGCCAGCAGCTTAGTATCGGTCTACTATAGCACAGATACGCAGTATTTT. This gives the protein CASSLVSVYYSTDTQYF.

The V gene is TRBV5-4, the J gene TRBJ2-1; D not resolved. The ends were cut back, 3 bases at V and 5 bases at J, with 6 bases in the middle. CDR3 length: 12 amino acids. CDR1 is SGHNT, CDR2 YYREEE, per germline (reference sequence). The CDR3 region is CASSSEDNEQFF. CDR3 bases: TGTGCCAGCAGCTCAGAAGACAATGAGCAGTTCTTC.

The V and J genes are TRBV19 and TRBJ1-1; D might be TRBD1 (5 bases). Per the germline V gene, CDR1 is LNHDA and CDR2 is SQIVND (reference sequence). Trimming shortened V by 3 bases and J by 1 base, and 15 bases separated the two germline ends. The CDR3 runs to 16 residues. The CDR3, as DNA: TGTGCCAGTAGTATCGTGGTGTTCGGGGGGAACACTGAAGCTTTCTTT. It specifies CASSIVVFGGNTEAFF.